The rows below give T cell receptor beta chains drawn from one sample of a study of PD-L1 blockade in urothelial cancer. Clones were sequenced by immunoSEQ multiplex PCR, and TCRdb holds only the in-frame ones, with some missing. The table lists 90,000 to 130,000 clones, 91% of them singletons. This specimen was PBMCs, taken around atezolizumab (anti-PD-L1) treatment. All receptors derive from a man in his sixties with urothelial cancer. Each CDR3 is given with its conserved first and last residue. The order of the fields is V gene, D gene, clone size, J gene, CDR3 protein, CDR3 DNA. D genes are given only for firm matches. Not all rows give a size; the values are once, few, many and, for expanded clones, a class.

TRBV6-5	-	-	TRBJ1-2	CASSYAEGRRAGYTF	TGTGCCAGCAGTTACGCAGAGGGAAGGCGTGCAGGCTACACCTTC
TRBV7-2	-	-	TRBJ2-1	CASSQRRESNEQFF	TGTGCCAGCAGCCAAAGGAGGGAGAGCAATGAGCAGTTCTTC
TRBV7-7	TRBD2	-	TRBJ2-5	CASSLGGGTSGFRSETQYF	TGTGCCAGCAGTTTAGGGGGTGGGACTAGCGGGTTTCGATCGGAGACCCAGTACTTC
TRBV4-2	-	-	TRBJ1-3	CASSQVMGQPGNTIYF	TGTGCCAGCAGCCAAGTTATGGGCCAACCCGGAAACACCATATATTTT
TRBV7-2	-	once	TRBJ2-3	CASSLPPTTDTQYF	TGTGCCAGCAGCCTCCCCCCTACGACAGATACGCAGTATTTT
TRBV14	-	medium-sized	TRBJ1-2	CASSQGQNYGYTF	TGTGCCAGCAGCCAAGGACAGAACTATGGCTACACCTTC
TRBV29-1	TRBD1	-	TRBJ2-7	CSASRGRAGEQYF	TGCAGCGCGAGCAGGGGGCGCGCGGGCGAGCAGTACTTC
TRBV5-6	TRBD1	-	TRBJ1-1	CASSWTGLNTEAFF	TGTGCCAGCAGCTGGACAGGGTTGAACACTGAAGCTTTCTTT
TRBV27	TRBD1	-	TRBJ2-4	CASSLRQGGRDIQYF	TGTGCCAGCAGTCTAAGACAGGGGGGGAGAGACATTCAGTACTTC
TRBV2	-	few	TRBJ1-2	CASSDHSTIYGYTF	TGTGCCAGCAGTGATCACAGTACCATCTATGGCTACACCTTC
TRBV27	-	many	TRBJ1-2	CASSLSAGNYGYTF	TGTGCCAGCAGTTTATCGGCAGGGAACTATGGCTACACCTTC
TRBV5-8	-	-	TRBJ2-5	CASSLGRDTVEAQYF	TGTGCCAGCAGCTTGGGCCGGGACACGGTTGAGGCCCAGTACTTC
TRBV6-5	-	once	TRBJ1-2	CASSSQNYGYTF	TGTGCCAGCAGTTCCCAAAACTATGGCTACACCTTC
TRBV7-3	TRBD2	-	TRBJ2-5	CASSAAGSGGETQYF	TGTGCCAGCAGCGCAGCGGGATCCGGTGGGGAGACCCAGTACTTC
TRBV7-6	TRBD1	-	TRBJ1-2	CASSPTRGGTGPGYTF	TGTGCCAGCAGCCCTACTAGGGGGGGGACAGGTCCTGGCTACACCTTC
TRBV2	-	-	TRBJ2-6	CASRVGWAGANVLTF	TGTGCCAGCAGGGTCGGGTGGGCTGGGGCCAACGTCCTGACTTTC
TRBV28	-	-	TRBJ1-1	CASSFYGGILNTEAFF	TGTGCCAGCAGTTTTTACGGGGGAATCTTGAACACTGAAGCTTTCTTT
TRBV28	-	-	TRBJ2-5	CASSSGWETQYF	TGTGCCAGCAGTTCAGGGTGGGAGACCCAGTACTTC
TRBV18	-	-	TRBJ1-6	CASSPTPQGHDSPLHF	TGTGCCAGCTCACCAACGCCCCAGGGTCACGATTCACCCCTCCACTTT
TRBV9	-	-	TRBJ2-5	CASSVATSGVLETQYF	TGTGCCAGCAGCGTAGCTACGTCCGGAGTATTAGAGACCCAGTACTTC
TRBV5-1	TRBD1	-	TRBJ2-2	CASSLTGVNTGELFF	TGCGCCAGCAGCTTGACAGGGGTGAACACCGGGGAGCTGTTTTTT
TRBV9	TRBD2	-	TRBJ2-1	CASSVNPLAGGPVEWNEQFF	TGTGCCAGCAGCGTAAACCCCCTAGCGGGAGGGCCCGTCGAGTGGAATGAGCAGTTCTTC
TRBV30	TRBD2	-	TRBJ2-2	CAWSAGVYTGELFF	TGTGCCTGGTCAGCGGGGGTGTACACCGGGGAGCTGTTTTTT
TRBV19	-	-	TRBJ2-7	CASQYSPVGGYEQYF	TGTGCCAGTCAATATTCTCCCGTCGGCGGCTACGAGCAGTACTTC
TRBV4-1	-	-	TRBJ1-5	CASSQDRTDLYQPQHF	TGCGCCAGCAGCCAAGATCGGACAGACCTATATCAGCCCCAGCATTTT
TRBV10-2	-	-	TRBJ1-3	CASRATGQYTGNTIYF	TGCGCCAGCAGGGCAACCGGACAGTACACTGGAAACACCATATATTTT
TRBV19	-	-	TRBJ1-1	CASSMAQGGTEAFF	TGTGCCAGTAGTATGGCCCAGGGAGGGACTGAAGCTTTCTTT
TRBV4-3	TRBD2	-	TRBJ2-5	CASSRLAGGLGETQYF	TGCGCCAGCAGCCGGCTAGCGGGGGGGCTGGGGGAGACCCAGTACTTC
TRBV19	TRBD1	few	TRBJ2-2	CASQAPGQGTGELFF	TGTGCCAGTCAAGCCCCGGGACAGGGTACCGGGGAGCTGTTTTTT
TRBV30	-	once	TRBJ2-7	CALGGTYEQYF	TGTGCCTTAGGGGGTACCTACGAGCAGTACTTC
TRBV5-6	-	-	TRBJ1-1	CASSFWTGGAEAFF	TGTGCCAGCAGCTTTTGGACGGGGGGCGCTGAAGCTTTCTTT
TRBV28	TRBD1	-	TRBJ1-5	CASSLLGRGLLDQPQHF	TGTGCCAGCAGTTTATTGGGCAGGGGGCTGTTGGATCAGCCCCAGCATTTT
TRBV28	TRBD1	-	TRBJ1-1	CASSSAGQAVFEAFF	TGTGCCAGCAGTTCCGCGGGACAGGCCGTCTTTGAAGCTTTCTTT
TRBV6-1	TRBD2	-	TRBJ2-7	CASSETSGGRSEQYF	TGTGCCAGCAGTGAGACTAGCGGGGGGCGTAGCGAGCAGTACTTC
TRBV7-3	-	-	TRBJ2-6	CASSPPGANVLTF	TGTGCCAGCAGCCCCCCGGGGGCCAACGTCCTGACTTTC
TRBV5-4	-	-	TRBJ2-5	CASSPTTGIETQYF	TGTGCCAGCAGCCCTACAACAGGGATCGAGACCCAGTACTTC
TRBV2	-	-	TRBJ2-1	CASGRVGRSEQFF	TGTGCCAGCGGACGTGTCGGGAGATCGGAGCAGTTCTTC
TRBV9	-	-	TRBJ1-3	CASSVAASDKNTIYF	TGTGCCAGCAGCGTAGCGGCGTCGGACAAAAACACCATATATTTT
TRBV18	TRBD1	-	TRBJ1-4	CASSPQGAGPLSTNEKLFF	TGTGCCAGCTCACCACAGGGGGCAGGGCCCCTGTCAACTAATGAAAAACTGTTTTTT